The sequence of this T cell receptor beta chain was determined in a study of T cells expressing NK-cell markers (dated by TCRdb to the early 2020s). Background for the entire study: Eight or nine donors provided sorted CD3+CD56+NKG2C+, CD3+CD56+NKG2C- and CD3+CD56-NKG2C+ T-cell subsets, whose TCR beta-chain repertoires were profiled. Seven of the eight sequenced donors were HCMV-seropositive and one was HCMV-seronegative. The study sequenced eight donors, all healthy volunteers chosen at random: three men and five women. The libraries were sequenced on Illumina HiSeq 2000/2500, MiSeq or NextSeq, producing 2 x 150 bp reads. The research as a whole found: Whether the expanded NKG2C-expressing T cell clones were specific for HCMV antigens remained unclear. For roughly six donors, the dominant CD3+CD56+NKG2C+ clonotypes were among the top 10 CD8+ clonotypes and accounted for roughly 1.0-7.5% of CD8+ T cells. Those dominant clonotypes were again the most abundant among CD3+CD56-NKG2C+ cells in four donors, at about 25-60.1%.

TCRdb names Illumina HiSeq 2000 as the instrument used. TCR beta cDNA libraries were prepared using 5'RACE template switching, which introduced a universal primer site and unique molecular identifiers. Priming for cDNA synthesis came from the TCR beta constant segment, and two successive PCR amplification steps followed. In the original analysis: MIGEC was used to demultiplex reads and group reads by UMI, and MiTCR was used to assemble and quantify clonotypes. To remove erroneous sequences, TCR cDNA sequences were retained only when supported by two or more reads. The tcR package was used for downstream repertoire analysis, and clonotypes were matched between fractions using CDR3 nucleotide sequence together with V segment. Antigen specificity was annotated against VDJdb with VDJmatch, allowing one amino acid substitution in CDR3. TCRdb reprocessed the reads and provides one entry for every CDR3 protein sequence; no DNA is given. In this record, the V and J calls reflect TCRdb's handling and not the investigators' own analysis. The sample table holds fewer than 300,000 distinct CDR3 sequences. About 4% of the sample lies in the top ten.

The CDR3 runs 15 amino acids, cysteine and phenylalanine included. No DNA sequence is on record. In the germline V gene, CDR1 corresponds to LGHNA and CDR2 to YNFKEQ. Points on this clonotype: This clone's antigen is unknown.

HCMV-specific IgG was detected in serum with a commercial ELISA kit to determine HCMV serostatus. Ficoll density gradient centrifugation was used to isolate peripheral blood mononuclear cells from blood. This receptor was obtained from a woman between 18 and 70 years old in good health. Here the chain combines TRBV4-2 and TRBJ2-7; the TRBD2 assignment by TCRdb is unverifiable without DNA. The material sequenced was blood T cells: a sorted CD56 or NKG2C T cell subset, CD4+ or CD8+ T cells, or bulk PBMC T cells (not recorded which). The CDR3 loop reads CASSQDSGTRNEQYF.